Listed below are T cell receptor beta chains from one sample, sequenced in a study of cytomegalovirus exposure and HLA in healthy donors. The protocol was immunoSEQ multiplex PCR, while the TCRdb copy is restricted to in-frame clones and leaves out a portion. The table lists 90,000 to 140,000 clones, roughly 15% of them singletons. Source material: PBMCs. All receptors derive from a female donor in good health and CMV-seronegative. CDR3s include the opening cysteine and the closing phenylalanine or tryptophan. A D gene is named only where the DNA matches it firmly. Only some rows state a clone size, as once, few, many or a class for expanded clones.

size: .; J: TRBJ1-2; D: TRBD1; V: TRBV30; DNA: TGTGCCTCCAGGGGGCCCGGGGGCTACACCTTC; CDR3: CASRGPGGYTF
size: few; J: TRBJ2-1; D: .; V: TRBV9; DNA: TGTGCCAGCAGCATAACTACCTACAATGAGCAGTTCTTC; CDR3: CASSITTYNEQFF
size: .; J: TRBJ1-1; D: .; V: TRBV6-5; DNA: TGTGCCAGCAGTTCTCCCACTGAAGCTTTCTTT; CDR3: CASSSPTEAFF
size: .; J: TRBJ2-5; D: TRBD1; V: TRBV7-9; DNA: TGTGCCAGCAGCATAACAGGGGGCTCTGGGGAGACCCAGTACTTC; CDR3: CASSITGGSGETQYF
size: .; J: TRBJ2-7; D: .; V: TRBV25-1; DNA: TGTGCCAGCAGGTCGGTCTACGAGCAGTACTTC; CDR3: CASRSVYEQYF
size: .; J: TRBJ1-1; D: .; V: TRBV30; DNA: TGTGCCTGGAGGCAGGGAGGGACTGAAGCTTTCTTT; CDR3: CAWRQGGTEAFF
size: .; J: TRBJ2-1; D: TRBD2; V: TRBV4-1; DNA: TGCGCCAGCAGCCAAGGCGGGAGTGAGCAGTTCTTC; CDR3: CASSQGGSEQFF
size: .; J: TRBJ2-7; D: TRBD2; V: TRBV18; DNA: TGTGCCAGCTCACCCCCGACTAGCGGAGCCTACGAGCAGTACTTC; CDR3: CASSPPTSGAYEQYF
size: .; J: TRBJ1-1; D: .; V: TRBV6-5; DNA: TGTGCCAGCAGTTACCCCGTAGGGGGGAACACTGAAGCTTTCTTT; CDR3: CASSYPVGGNTEAFF
size: few; J: TRBJ1-1; D: TRBD1; V: TRBV7-8; DNA: TGTGCCAGCAGCTTAGGCCTAAGACAGGGGGAAGCTTTCTTT; CDR3: CASSLGLRQGEAFF
size: .; J: TRBJ1-3; D: .; V: TRBV30; DNA: TGTGCCTGGAGTCGCGGAATCTCTGGAAACACCATATATTTT; CDR3: CAWSRGISGNTIYF
size: few; J: TRBJ2-3; D: .; V: TRBV4-1; DNA: TGCGCCAGCAGCCAAGAAGCAGGGCACACAGATACGCAGTATTTT; CDR3: CASSQEAGHTDTQYF
size: .; J: TRBJ1-1; D: TRBD1; V: TRBV7-9; DNA: TGTGCCAGCAGCTTAGAAGGGACAGCGAACACTGAAGCTTTCTTT; CDR3: CASSLEGTANTEAFF
size: .; J: TRBJ2-7; D: TRBD2; V: TRBV4-3; DNA: TGCGCCAGCAGCCAAACTAGCGGGGGAGTCTACGAGCAGTACTTC; CDR3: CASSQTSGGVYEQYF
size: few; J: TRBJ1-4; D: .; V: TRBV7-9; DNA: TGTGCCAGCAGCTTAGAACAGGGAACGATAGCAAAACTGTTTTTT; CDR3: CASSLEQGTIAKLFF
size: .; J: TRBJ2-4; D: TRBD1; V: TRBV7-9; DNA: TGTGCCAGCAGCTTCCGACAGGGCAAAAACATTCAGTACTTC; CDR3: CASSFRQGKNIQYF
size: .; J: TRBJ2-3; D: TRBD2; V: TRBV11-2; DNA: TGTGCCAGCAGAATACTAGCGGGAGTAGGAGATACGCAGTATTTT; CDR3: CASRILAGVGDTQYF
size: few; J: TRBJ1-2; D: TRBD1; V: TRBV10-3; DNA: TGTGCCACTCTGGCCCAGGGGGCGAACTATGGCTACACCTTC; CDR3: CATLAQGANYGYTF
size: .; J: TRBJ1-2; D: TRBD1; V: TRBV7-9; DNA: TGTGCCAGCAGCTTAGCCCCTCAGGGGGCGCCTGGCTACACCTTC; CDR3: CASSLAPQGAPGYTF
size: .; J: TRBJ2-7; D: TRBD2; V: TRBV7-8; DNA: TGTGCCAGCAGCTTAGCCCGGGGTAGGACTAGCTCAAACTACGAGCAGTACTTC; CDR3: CASSLARGRTSSNYEQYF
size: .; J: TRBJ2-7; D: .; V: TRBV18; DNA: TGTGCCAGCTCACCGGGTGGGACTCTCGGGCTTCTCGAGCAGTACTTC; CDR3: CASSPGGTLGLLEQYF
size: few; J: TRBJ2-3; D: TRBD2; V: TRBV11-1; DNA: TGTGCCAGCAGCGTAGGGACTAGCGGGAGGGCCGGTTTTTTGGATACGCAGTATTTT; CDR3: CASSVGTSGRAGFLDTQYF
size: .; J: TRBJ2-1; D: TRBD2; V: TRBV6-6; DNA: TGTGCCAGCGGGGCGGGGGGGCCTGGTGAGCAGTTCTTC; CDR3: CASGAGGPGEQFF
size: .; J: TRBJ1-1; D: TRBD1; V: TRBV19; DNA: TGTGCCAGCTCTATTTGGGCAGGGGGCTTCACTGAAGCTTTCTTT; CDR3: CASSIWAGGFTEAFF
size: few; J: TRBJ2-3; D: TRBD1; V: TRBV4-1; DNA: TGCGCCAGCAGCCAAGATTGGCTGGGACAGGGGACGGATACGCAGTATTTT; CDR3: CASSQDWLGQGTDTQYF
size: .; J: TRBJ1-1; D: .; V: TRBV5-1; DNA: TGCGCCAGCAGCCGAGGGGGTACGGAGACCGTCACTGAAGCTTTCTTT; CDR3: CASSRGGTETVTEAFF